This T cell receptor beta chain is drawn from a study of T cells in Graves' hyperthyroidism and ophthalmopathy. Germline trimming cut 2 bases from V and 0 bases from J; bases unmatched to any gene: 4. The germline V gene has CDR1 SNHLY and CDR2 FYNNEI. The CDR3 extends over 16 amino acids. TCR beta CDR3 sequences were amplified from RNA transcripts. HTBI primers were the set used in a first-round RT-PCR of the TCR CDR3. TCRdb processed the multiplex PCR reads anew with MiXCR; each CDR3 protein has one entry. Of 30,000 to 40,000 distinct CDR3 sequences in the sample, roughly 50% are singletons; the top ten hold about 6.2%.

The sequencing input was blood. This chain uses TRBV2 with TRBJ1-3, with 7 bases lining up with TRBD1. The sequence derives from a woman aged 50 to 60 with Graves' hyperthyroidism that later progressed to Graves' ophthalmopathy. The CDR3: CASSESWDSSGNTIYF. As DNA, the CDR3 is TGTGCCAGCAGTGAAAGTTGGGACAGCTCTGGAAACACCATATATTTT.